This T cell receptor beta chain was recorded in a study of T cells in women clearing cervical HPV infection. Across the whole study: Blood came at first lesion visit for cases, post-clearance for controls.

Each participant carried one incident cervical HPV16 infection only. HPV was found by MY09/MY11 PCR and dot-blot genotyping. As concerns this clone: The read ends 3 residues before the CDR3 terminus; that terminus is restored from the germline J gene.

The table came from immunoSEQ multiplex PCR; TCRdb's copy has only in-frame clones and leaves some out. The table lists about 31,000 clones. CDR1 is MNHNS and CDR2 is SASEGT in the germline V gene. The CDR3 has 15 residues. With 0 bases clipped from V and 6 bases from J, the junction kept 6 bases outside the gene matches. Sample: blood buffy coat. V is TRBV6-1 and J is TRBJ2-5, with 8 nucleotides matching TRBD2. The sequence was collected from a woman between 18 and 70 years old with a cervical HPV16 infection that either progressed to CIN3+ or cleared (not recorded which). CDR3 loop: CASSEARTSNQTQYF. The CDR3 DNA, read in part, is TGTGCCAGCAGTGAAGCGAGGACTAGCAATCAGACC.